Following are 28 T cell receptor beta chains from one sample sequenced in a study of T cells expressing NK-cell markers (dated by TCRdb to about 2020). The library was produced with 5' RACE. Sequenced using an Illumina HiSeq 2000. Each CDR3 protein sequence appears as one entry after TCRdb reprocessed the reads, and no DNA is included. The table for this sample records about 460,000 distinct CDR3 sequences. The ten biggest clones cover under 1.5% of the sample. Sequencing used blood T cells: a sorted CD56 or NKG2C T cell subset, CD4+ or CD8+ T cells, or bulk PBMC T cells (not recorded which). These receptors were collected from a woman between 50 and 59 years old in good health. Donor details come from another sample of the same person, matched by shared clones.

The chain is built from TRBV12-5 and TRBJ2-1; TCRdb reports TRBD2, a call that lacks DNA to check it against. CDR3 length: 14 amino acids. CDR1 LGHNT and CDR2 FRNRAP come from the germline V gene. This CDR3 reads CASGLSGRRNEQFF.

The chain links TRBV7-6 to TRBJ2-5; the D call from TCRdb, TRBD2, cannot be confirmed without DNA. The CDR3 has 15 residues. In germline, CDR1 is SGHVS, CDR2 FNYEAQ. CDR3 sequence: CASSQPAGIMETQYF.

The gene calls are TRBV28 and TRBJ2-1; checking the TCRdb D call of TRBD1 is not possible without DNA. There are 14 residues in the CDR3. Germline V gives CDR1 MDHEN, CDR2 SYDVKM. The CDR3 protein is CASSLPRINNEQFF.

J is TRBJ2-5 and V is TRBV7-9; no DNA is available, so the TRBD2 call from TCRdb remains unchecked. CDR1 is SEHNR and CDR2 is FQNEAQ in the germline V gene (reference sequence). This CDR3 region has 14 residues. The CDR3 spells CASRPPRGGETQYF.

The chain joins TRBV12-3 or TRBV12-4 to TRBJ2-1; TCRdb proposes TRBD2, but this gene call is untestable without DNA. The CDR3 is 16 amino acids. The CDR3 region is CASSFGLVASPGEQFF.

V and J are TRBV5-5 and TRBJ2-2; TCRdb's assignment of TRBD1 cannot be checked, as there is no DNA. Germline CDR1 reads SGHKS; CDR2 reads YYEKEE (reference sequence). This CDR3 has 15 amino acids. The CDR3: CASSLVGQGVGELFF.

The chain carries TRBV7-2 and TRBJ2-1; the TRBD2 assignment by TCRdb is unverifiable without DNA. Germline V gene sequence: CDR1 SGHTA, CDR2 FQGNSA. The CDR3 runs to 16 residues. This chain's CDR3 is CASSLIRLAGYNEQFF.

The chain is built from TRBV3-1 and TRBJ2-1. The CDR3 contains 13 residues. Germline values: CDR1 LGHDT, CDR2 YNNKEL (reference sequence). CDR3: CASSQIGRTEQFF.

The V and J genes are TRBV10-3 and TRBJ2-3. The germline V gene has CDR1 ENHRY and CDR2 SYGVKD. The CDR3 length is 15 residues. CDR3 region: CATKGWQFGADTQYF.

V is TRBV18 and J is TRBJ2-7; with no DNA, the TCRdb D assignment of TRBD1 cannot be verified. The V gene's germline CDR1 is KGHSH and CDR2 LQKENI. This CDR3 region has 13 residues. The CDR3 spells CASSQGGQREQYF.

The gene calls are TRBV4-1 and TRBJ2-3; TCRdb selects TRBD2, and the lack of DNA leaves this call unchecked. The CDR3 totals 16 residues. Per the germline V gene, CDR1 is MGHRA and CDR2 is YSYEKL. CDR3: CASRELAGGSTDTQYF.

V usage is TRBV20-1 and J usage is TRBJ2-1; TCRdb reports TRBD2, a call that lacks DNA to check it against. This CDR3 comprises 16 residues. Germline CDR1 DFQATT, CDR2 SNEGSKA (reference sequence). CDR3 amino acids: CSARRTSGRQGHEQFF.

This chain connects TRBV3-1 to TRBJ1-4. CDR1 LGHDT and CDR2 YNNKEL come from the germline V gene (reference sequence). The CDR3 spans 15 residues. The chain's CDR3 is CASSQGSYDGEKLFF.

J is TRBJ2-2 and V is TRBV3-1; no DNA is available, so the TRBD2 call from TCRdb remains unchecked. The CDR3 covers 16 residues. The germline gives CDR1 LGHDT, CDR2 YNNKEL (reference sequence). The CDR3 sequence: CASSQVAGKGAGELFF. The full variable domain, in which reference TRBV3-1 and TRBJ2-2 provide the parts outside the CDR3, is DTAVSQTPKYLVTQMGNDKSIKCEQNLGHDTMYWYKQDSKKFLKIMFSYNNKELIINETVPNRFSPKSPDKAHLNLHINSLELGDSAVYFCASSQVAGKGAGELFFGEGSRLTVL.

The rearrangement joins TRBV20-1 to TRBJ2-3; TCRdb designates TRBD2, a call that cannot be tested without DNA. The CDR3 is made up of 15 amino acids. The germline V gene has CDR1 DFQATT and CDR2 SNEGSKA (reference sequence). The CDR3 loop reads CSARDAGNMADTQYF.

The CDR3 loop reads CIGGRGNTEAFF. V is TRBV29-1 and J is TRBJ1-1; there is no DNA to check the TCRdb D call of TRBD1. This CDR3 region has 12 residues. Germline V gene lookup returns CDR1 SQVTM and CDR2 ANQGSEA. Full variable domain (missing parts from reference TRBV29-1 and TRBJ1-1): SAVISQKPSRDICQRGTSLTIQCQVDSQVTMMFWYRQQPGQSLTLIATANQGSEATYESGFVIDKFPISRPNLTFSTLTVSNMSPEDSSIYLCIGGRGNTEAFFGQGTRLTVV.

This chain uses TRBV20-1 with TRBJ1-5. This CDR3 spans 15 amino acids. Per germline, CDR1 DFQATT and CDR2 SNEGSKA (reference sequence). The CDR3 reads CSALLPALSNQPQHF.

The rearrangement links TRBV19 to TRBJ2-5. This CDR3 is 13 amino acids long. CDR1 and CDR2 from the germline V gene are LNHDA and SQIVND (reference sequence). The CDR3 sequence is CASSADVRETQYF.

The chain carries TRBV6-1 and TRBJ1-1. This CDR3 is built from 15 residues. Per germline, CDR1 MNHNS and CDR2 SASEGT. CDR3 amino acids: CASSDVRALGTEAFF.

The chain recombines TRBV7-9 with TRBJ1-1; absent DNA, TCRdb's TRBD1 call cannot be checked. The CDR3 is 15 amino acids. Per germline, CDR1 SEHNR and CDR2 FQNEAQ (reference sequence). CDR3 residues: CASSTTDSPSTEAFF.

The rearrangement joins TRBV5-1 to TRBJ1-2; TCRdb calls TRBD1, which cannot be checked without DNA. Germline values: CDR1 SGHRS, CDR2 YFSETQ. The CDR3 runs 14 residues. CDR3 loop: CASSTRQGADGYTF.

This rearrangement joins TRBV3-1 to TRBJ2-5; TCRdb selects TRBD2, and the lack of DNA leaves this call unchecked. This CDR3 is 16 amino acids long. In germline, CDR1 is LGHDT, CDR2 YNNKEL (reference sequence). The CDR3 spells CASSRVLAGIRETQYF.

The V and J genes are TRBV7-6 and TRBJ2-2. In germline, CDR1 is SGHVS, CDR2 FNYEAQ. The CDR3 sequence is 16 residues long. CDR3: CASSIEVATGTGELFF.

This chain's CDR3 is CASSGTRGRRTDTQYF. V and J are TRBV11-2 and TRBJ2-3; TCRdb's assignment of TRBD2 cannot be checked, as there is no DNA. CDR1 and CDR2 from the germline V gene are SGHAT and FQNNGV. The length of the CDR3 is 16 residues.

The CDR3 sequence is CASSLVGGRGGQFF. The J gene is TRBJ2-1, the V gene TRBV12-3 or TRBV12-4; TCRdb outputs TRBD1, but without DNA this stays unchecked. CDR3 length: 14 residues.

The V call is TRBV5-1, the J call TRBJ1-4; absent DNA, TCRdb's TRBD1 call cannot be checked. The CDR3 extends over 15 amino acids. Per the germline V gene, CDR1 is SGHRS and CDR2 is YFSETQ. The CDR3 sequence: CASSPGQGSGEKLFF.

The genes are TRBV12-5 and TRBJ1-1; without DNA, the TCRdb call of TRBD1 cannot be checked. The CDR3 runs to 15 residues. From germline, CDR1 is LGHNT and CDR2 FRNRAP. This CDR3 is CASGPPTGEITEAFF. Full variable domain (rest looked up from reference TRBV12-5 and TRBJ1-1): DARVTQTPRHKVTEMGQEVTMRCQPILGHNTVFWYRQTMMQGLELLAYFRNRAPLDDSGMPKDRFSAEMPDATLATLKIQPSEPRDSAVYFCASGPPTGEITEAFFGQGTRLTVV.

The chain employs TRBV9 and TRBJ1-1. CDR3 size: 14 residues. Germline CDR1 and CDR2: SGDLS and YYNGEE. CDR3 loop: CASSVQGGSSRAFF. The full variable domain, rest sourced from reference TRBV9 and TRBJ1-1, is DSGVTQTPKHLITATGQRVTLRCSPRSGDLSVYWYQQSLDQGLQFLIQYYNGEERAKGNILERFSAQQFPDLHSELNLSSLELGDSALYFCASSVQGGSSRAFFGQGTRLTVV.